This TCR beta chain was documented in a study of STAT5B mutations in CD4+ large granular lymphocyte leukemia. About the study: Healthy donors showed HLA-associated enrichment of the CDR3 'QG' motif.

Germline assignment: CDR1 SGHDT and CDR2 YYEEEE. This CDR3 has 17 residues. V was clipped by 4 bases and J by 3 bases; unmatched bases: 9. The repertoire was sequenced with immunoSEQ multiplex PCR; TCRdb's copy has only in-frame clones and lacks some. The table includes about 24,000 clones, roughly 79% detected once. Material: CD4+ T cells from blood buffy coats. This chain joins TRBV5-6 and TRBJ2-5, with 13 positions matching TRBD2. The TCR was taken from a human donor in good health. DNA for the CDR3: TGTGCCAGCAGCGACCACCTTACTAGCGGGGGGGAAGAGACCCAGTACTTC. Translation: CASSDHLTSGGEETQYF.